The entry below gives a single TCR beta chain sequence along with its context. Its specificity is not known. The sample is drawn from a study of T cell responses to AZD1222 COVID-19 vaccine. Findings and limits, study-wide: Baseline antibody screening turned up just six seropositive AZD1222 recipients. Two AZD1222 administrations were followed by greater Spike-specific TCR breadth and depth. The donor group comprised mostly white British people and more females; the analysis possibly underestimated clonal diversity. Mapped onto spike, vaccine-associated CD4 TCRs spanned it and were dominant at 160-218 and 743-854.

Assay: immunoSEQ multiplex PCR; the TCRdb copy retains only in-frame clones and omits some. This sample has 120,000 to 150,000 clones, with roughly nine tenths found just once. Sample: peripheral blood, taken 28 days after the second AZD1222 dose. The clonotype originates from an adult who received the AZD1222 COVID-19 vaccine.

The CDR3 protein is CASSVGAILAKNIQYF. CDR3 sequence (DNA): TGTGCCAGCAGCGTAGGGGCAATTCTAGCCAAAAACATTCAGTACTTC. This chain links TRBV9 with TRBJ2-4; D unresolved. V lost 0 bases to trimming and J lost 0 bases, with 10 bases between them. Germline CDR1 reads SGDLS; CDR2 reads YYNGEE. There are 16 residues in the CDR3.